The TCR beta chain described here comes from a study of control samples from healthy donors and cancer patients. This clone was counted only a few times. The CDR3 runs to 15 residues. The V end lost 1 base, the J end lost 7 bases, and 14 bases lay between the germline ends. Per the germline V gene, CDR1 is LGHNA and CDR2 is YNFKEQ. Data came from immunoSEQ multiplex PCR; TCRdb stores just in-frame clones and leaves some out. The sample has 85,000 to 100,000 clones, approximately 93% seen once. The chain couples TRBV4-2 to TRBJ1-5; no definite D call. The specimen was blood. This receptor was taken from a man younger than 35 in good health. Written as DNA, the CDR3 is TGTGCCAGCAGCCAAGCTGGCTCGGAGGGACAGCCCCAGCATTTT. It translates to CASSQAGSEGQPQHF.